This TCR beta chain was profiled in a study of blood T cell repertoires in COVID-19. About the study: T cells, B-cell-depleted T cells, or PBMCs provided the cDNA or gDNA that served as material.

Germline V CDR1 and CDR2: SGHNT, YENEEA. The CDR3 contains 13 residues. The germline V and J ends were trimmed by 1 base and 3 bases, with 6 bases remaining between them. Clinical histories supplied by participants themselves formed the basis of cohort assignment. The assay was immunoSEQ multiplex PCR, and TCRdb's table has in-frame clones only and misses some. Here the sample spans a few hundred thousand clones, roughly nine tenths being singletons. Comment on this clone: Other nucleotide sequences from this sample produce the same CDR3.

The sample comprised PBMCs or T cells enriched from blood (not recorded which). This chain links TRBV11-3 with TRBJ1-1; D gene uncertain. This TCR derives from a woman in her 30s who had recovered from COVID-19. The CDR3 sequence: CASSLGRYTEAFF. The CDR3 bases are TGTGCCAGCAGCTTAGGTCGGTACACTGAAGCTTTCTTT.